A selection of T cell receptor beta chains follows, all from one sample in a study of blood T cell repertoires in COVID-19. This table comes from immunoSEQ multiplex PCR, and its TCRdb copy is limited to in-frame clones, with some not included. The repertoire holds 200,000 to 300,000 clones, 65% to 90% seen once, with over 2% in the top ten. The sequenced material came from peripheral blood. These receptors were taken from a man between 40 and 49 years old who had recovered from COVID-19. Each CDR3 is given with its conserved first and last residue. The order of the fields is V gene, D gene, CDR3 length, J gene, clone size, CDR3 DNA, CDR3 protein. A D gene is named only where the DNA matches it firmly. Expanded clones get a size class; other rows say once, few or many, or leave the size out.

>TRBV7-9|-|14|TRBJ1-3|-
TGTGCCAGCAGCTTATCAGGCTCTGGAAACACCATATATTTT
CASSLSGSGNTIYF
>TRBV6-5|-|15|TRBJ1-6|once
TGTGCCAGCAGCAGGATGACAGGCTATAATTCACCCCTCCACTTT
CASSRMTGYNSPLHF
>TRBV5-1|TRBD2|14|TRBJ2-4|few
TGCGCCAGCAGCGGACTTAGCGGGAAAGACATTCAGTACTTC
CASSGLSGKDIQYF
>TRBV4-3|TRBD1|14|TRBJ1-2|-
TGCGCCAGCAGCCGTTTAGACAGGGGGCACGGCTACACCTTC
CASSRLDRGHGYTF
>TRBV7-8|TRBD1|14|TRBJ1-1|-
TGTGCCAGCAGCCGCGACAGGGTGGGCACTGAAGCTTTCTTT
CASSRDRVGTEAFF
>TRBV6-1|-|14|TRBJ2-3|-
TGTGCCAGCAGTGAGATGAGGGGCACAGATACGCAGTATTTT
CASSEMRGTDTQYF
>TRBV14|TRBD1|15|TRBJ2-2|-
TGTGCCAGCAGCCTTTTGACAGGGTACACCGGGGAGCTGTTTTTT
CASSLLTGYTGELFF
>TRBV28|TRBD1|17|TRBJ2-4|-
TGTGCCAGCAGTTTGGCCCCATCGACAGGGGTCAAAAACATTCAGTACTTC
CASSLAPSTGVKNIQYF
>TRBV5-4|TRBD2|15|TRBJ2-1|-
TGTGCCAGCAGCTTGGACGCGGGAGGGTACAATGAGCAGTTCTTC
CASSLDAGGYNEQFF
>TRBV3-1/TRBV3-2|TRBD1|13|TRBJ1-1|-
TGTGCCAGCAGCTATGGGACAGACACTGAAGCTTTCTTT
CASSYGTDTEAFF
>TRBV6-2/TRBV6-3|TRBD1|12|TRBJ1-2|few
TGTGCCAGCAGTCCGACAGGGAGAGGCTACACCTTC
CASSPTGRGYTF
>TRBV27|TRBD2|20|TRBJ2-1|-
TGTGCCAGCAGTTTATCCCCTGGACTAGCGGGAGTTGGCTCCTACAATGAGCAGTTCTTC
CASSLSPGLAGVGSYNEQFF
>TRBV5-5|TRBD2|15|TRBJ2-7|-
TGTGCCAGCAGCTTAGTTTTTGCGGGAGGGTACGAGCAGTACTTC
CASSLVFAGGYEQYF
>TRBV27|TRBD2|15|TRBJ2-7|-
TGTGCCAGCAGTTTATTCGGGGGAGGGTCCTACGAGCAGTACTTC
CASSLFGGGSYEQYF
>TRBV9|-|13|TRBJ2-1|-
TGTGCCAGCAGCGACGCGGCCTACAATGAGCAGTTCTTC
CASSDAAYNEQFF
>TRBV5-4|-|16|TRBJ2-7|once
TGTGCCAGCAGCTCTGGGGGCCTAATGGGACCTGCCGAGCAGTACTTC
CASSSGGLMGPAEQYF
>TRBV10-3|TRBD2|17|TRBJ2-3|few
TGTGCCATCAGTGAGACTAGCGGGCGAACGGGCGCAGATACGCAGTATTTT
CAISETSGRTGADTQYF
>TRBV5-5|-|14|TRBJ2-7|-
TGTGCCAGCAGCAAACCGGCGGCAGCCTACGAGCAGTACTTC
CASSKPAAAYEQYF
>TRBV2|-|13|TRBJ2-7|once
TGTGCCAGCAGTGTTGGCAGGGAGGATAAGCAGTACTTC
CASSVGREDKQYF
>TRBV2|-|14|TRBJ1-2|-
TGTGCCAGCAGTGTCCCGGGACAAAGATATGGCTACACCTTC
CASSVPGQRYGYTF
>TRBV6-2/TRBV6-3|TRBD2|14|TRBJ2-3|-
TGTGCCAGCATCCCTAGCGGGCGCACAGATACGCAGTATTTT
CASIPSGRTDTQYF
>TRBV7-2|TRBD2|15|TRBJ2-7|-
TGTGCCAGCAGCCGGGGAGCGGGGCTCTCCTACGAGCAGTACTTC
CASSRGAGLSYEQYF
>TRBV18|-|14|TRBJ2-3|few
TGTGCCAGCTCACCCCGCAGGTGGGCAGATACGCAGTATTTT
CASSPRRWADTQYF
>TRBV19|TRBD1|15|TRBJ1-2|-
TGTGCCACCACCTACCGGGACAGGCTTAACTATGGCTACACCTTC
CATTYRDRLNYGYTF
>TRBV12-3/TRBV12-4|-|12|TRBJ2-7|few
TGTGCCACAAGAGGGGGGGTGGCCGAGCAGTACTTC
CATRGGVAEQYF
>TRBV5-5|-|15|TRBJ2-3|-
TGTGCCAGCAGCTTTTCACTCCTTTTCACAGATACGCAGTATTTT
CASSFSLLFTDTQYF
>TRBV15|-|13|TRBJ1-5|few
TGTGCCACCAGCAGCGGGAACTTGCTGCCCCAGCATTTT
CATSSGNLLPQHF
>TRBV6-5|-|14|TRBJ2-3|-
TGTGCCAGCAGCGCCCGAGGGTTCCGGGATACGCAGTATTTT
CASSARGFRDTQYF
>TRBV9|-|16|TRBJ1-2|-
TGTGCCAGCAGCGTAGGTCCAGTGGGGAGTAACTATGGCTACACCTTC
CASSVGPVGSNYGYTF
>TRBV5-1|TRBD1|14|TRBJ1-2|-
TGCGCCAGCAGCTTGGACCCGACAGGGGGAGGCTACACCTTC
CASSLDPTGGGYTF
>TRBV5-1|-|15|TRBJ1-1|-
TGCGCCAGCAGCGTGGCGGGGGGTGTGAACACTGAAGCTTTCTTT
CASSVAGGVNTEAFF
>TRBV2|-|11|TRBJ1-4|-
TGTGCCAGCAGCCCCTATGAAAAACTGTTTTTT
CASSPYEKLFF
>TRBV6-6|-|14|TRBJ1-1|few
TGTGCCAGCAGTTCTACGTACCGGGACGGGAGGGCTTTCTTT
CASSSTYRDGRAFF
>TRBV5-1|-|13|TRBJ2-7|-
TGCGCCAGCAGCTTGCTGTCGCTTGAGGAGCAGTACTTC
CASSLLSLEEQYF
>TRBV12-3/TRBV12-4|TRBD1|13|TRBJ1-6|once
TGTGCCGTCAGGACAGGACCAAATTCACCCCTCCACTTT
CAVRTGPNSPLHF
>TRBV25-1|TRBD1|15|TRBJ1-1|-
TGTGCCAGCAGTGTGACAGGGGCTTCGAACACTGAAGCTTTCTTT
CASSVTGASNTEAFF
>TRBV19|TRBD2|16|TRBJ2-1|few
TGTGCCAGTAGTACCCCCCGCGCTAGCGGGGGGGATGAGCAGTTCTTC
CASSTPRASGGDEQFF
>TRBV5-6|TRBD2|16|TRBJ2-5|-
TGTGCCAGCAGCTTGGCTGGGGGGACTAGTTGGAAGACCCAGTACTTC
CASSLAGGTSWKTQYF
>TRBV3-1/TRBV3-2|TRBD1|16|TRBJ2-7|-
TGTGCCAGCAGCCAAGACCCCGGGACAGGGGTCGAAAGGCAGTACTTC
CASSQDPGTGVERQYF
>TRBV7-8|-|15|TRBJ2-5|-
TGTGCCAGCAGCCCCTCCCGCGCGGGTGGAGAGACCCAGTACTTC
CASSPSRAGGETQYF